The clone carrying this T cell receptor (beta chain) appeared a few times. No antigen is known for it. CDR3 length equals 14 residues. CDR1 is LNHNV, CDR2 YYDKDF, per germline (reference sequence). The V gene lost 1 base and the J gene lost 6 bases, with 10 bases spanning the gap. The data derive from a study of identical twins. Study-level points and caveats: Fewer insertions were carried by abundant cord blood beta clonotypes, but none was seen in memory repertoires. Cross-sectional statistical analysis, not tracking of the same donors, underpinned the conclusions.

TCRdb analysed the 5' RACE reads with MiXCR anew, one entry per CDR3 protein. The sample shows about 530,000 distinct CDR3 sequences, around 24% of them seen only once. The sample was also reused in another study, on yellow fever vaccine responses in identical twins. This second study says: Reportedly, the response of twins' T cells to the vaccine seemed partly convergent, partly personalized.

The material sequenced was CD4+ T cells sorted from blood. The clonotype originates from a young woman in good health. This chain joins TRBV15 and TRBJ2-1; tentatively, D is TRBD1 (6 bases). CDR3 DNA sequence: TGTGCCACCAGCAGAGCTGGGGGCATCAATGAGCAGTTCTTC. Protein sequence: CATSRAGGINEQFF.